This passage covers 19 T cell receptor beta chains from one sample sequenced in a study of T-cell reconstitution after alpha-beta-depleted transplantation in children. Preparation of the TCRbeta library used unique molecular identifiers. From the PCR reads, TCRdb called clonotypes with MiXCR, one entry per CDR3 protein. The top ten clones hold under 5% of a sample with about 200,000 distinct CDR3 sequences, just under 6.5% of them seen once. Sequences were derived from PBMCs, sampled before TCRalphabeta/CD19-depleted stem cell transplant. The receptors originated from a girl under three years old with combined immunodeficiency, due to receive a stem cell transplant.

The table lists this clonotype with many counts. The V gene is TRBV4-3, the J gene TRBJ1-1, with a tentative D call TRBD1 (5 bases). Trimming pared 3 bases from V and 4 bases from J, leaving 12 bases between. The CDR3 is made up of 14 amino acids. Germline V gene lookup returns CDR1 LGHNA and CDR2 YSLEER. CDR3 coding DNA: TGCGCCAGCAGCCACTTGCCAGGGAGCACTGAAGCTTTCTTT. It yields the protein CASSHLPGSTEAFF.

This clonotype was counted ten times or more. The chain employs TRBV7-9 and TRBJ1-3; D call uncertain. CDR1 and CDR2 (germline): SEHNR, FQNEAQ (reference sequence). The germline V and J ends were trimmed by 3 bases and 0 bases, with 9 bases remaining between them. There are 15 residues in the CDR3. The CDR3 here is CASSFTPRSGNTIYF. CDR3 DNA: TGTGCCAGCAGCTTCACTCCCCGCTCTGGAAACACCATATATTTT.

The chain joins TRBV11-2 to TRBJ2-1, with TRBD2 matching over 9 bases. There are 18 residues in the CDR3. Germline-derived CDR1 and CDR2 are SGHAT and FQNNGV. The V gene end was trimmed by 2 bases and the J gene end by 0 bases; junction bases not matched to a gene: 8. The CDR3 is CASSLISSGKSSYNEQFF. In DNA, the CDR3 is TGTGCCAGCAGCTTAATTTCTAGCGGGAAGAGCTCCTACAATGAGCAGTTCTTC. Full variable domain (remainder filled in from reference TRBV11-2 and TRBJ2-1): EAGVAQSPRYKIIEKRQSVAFWCNPISGHATLYWYQQILGQGPKLLIQFQNNGVVDDSQLPKDRFSAERLKGVDSTLKIQPAKLEDSAVYLCASSLISSGKSSYNEQFFGPGTRLTVL.

There are many counts of this clonotype. The chain uses TRBV4-2 and TRBJ2-7; D might be TRBD2 (6 bases). Germline CDR1 reads LGHNA; CDR2 reads YNFKEQ. V shed 3 bases and J shed 0 bases, with 12 bases lying between them. CDR3 size: 15 residues. The CDR3: CASSQGGLGSYEQYF. The CDR3 DNA reads as TGTGCCAGCAGCCAGGGAGGACTGGGCTCCTACGAGCAGTACTTC.

This clonotype has at least ten counts. The chain carries TRBV12-3 or TRBV12-4 and TRBJ1-2; D is unresolved. V lost 3 bases and J lost 6, with 14 bases in between. The CDR3 has 14 residues. CDR3 DNA sequence: TGTGCCAGCAGTTTCACACGTAAGGGTAATGGCTACACCTTC. Translated, it gives CASSFTRKGNGYTF.

This clonotype was detected a few times. The chain couples TRBV7-6 to TRBJ2-1; 7 bases align to TRBD2. The V gene end was trimmed by 4 bases and the J gene end by 0 bases; junction bases not matched to a gene: 3. The CDR3 loop spans 15 amino acids. Germline CDR1 and CDR2: SGHVS and FNYEAQ. The CDR3 loop is CASSYSGVSYNEQFF. For the CDR3, the DNA is TGTGCCAGCAGCTACAGCGGGGTCTCCTACAATGAGCAGTTCTTC.

The gene calls are TRBV20-1 and TRBJ2-7; unclear D gene. There are 13 residues in the CDR3. Germline lookup yields CDR1 DFQATT and CDR2 SNEGSKA (reference sequence). Trimming stripped 6 bases from V and 2 bases from J, with 14 bases between. CDR3 region: CSASPLSPYEQYF. The CDR3 nucleotides read TGCAGTGCAAGCCCCCTGTCTCCCTACGAGCAGTACTTC.

With respect to this clonotype: A much bigger clone sits one base away, suggesting this may be a read error. The chain recombines TRBV7-9 with TRBJ1-3, with D hard to call. The CDR3 loop spans 14 amino acids. Germline V lookup: CDR1 SEHNR, CDR2 FQNEAQ (reference sequence). The CDR3 DNA is TGTTCCAGCAGCTTATTGTTCGGTGGAAACACCATATATTTT. Translated, it gives CSSSLLFGGNTIYF.

This clonotype appeared many times. The V and J genes are TRBV20-1 and TRBJ1-5, with a weak D call TRBD1 (6 bases). V was trimmed by 1 base and J by 4 bases, leaving 26 bases between them. This CDR3 has 19 amino acids. Per germline, CDR1 DFQATT and CDR2 SNEGSKA (reference sequence). The CDR3 reads CSARVTGTKNPARNQPQHF. The CDR3 coding sequence is TGCAGTGCTAGAGTTACCGGGACAAAGAATCCGGCTCGTAATCAGCCCCAGCATTTT.

This clonotype was recorded at least ten times. This chain uses TRBV7-6 with TRBJ2-7; D may be TRBD2 (5 bases). CDR1 SGHVS and CDR2 FNYEAQ come from the germline V gene. V lost 1 base and J lost 0, with 10 bases in between. This CDR3 is built from 15 residues. CDR3 in amino acids: CASSLGGSPSYEQYF. As DNA, the CDR3 is TGTGCCAGCAGCTTAGGAGGGTCCCCCTCCTACGAGCAGTACTTC. Looking up the rest from reference TRBV7-6 and TRBJ2-7 gives the full variable domain: GAGVSQSPRYKVTKRGQDVALRCDPISGHVSLYWYRQALGQGPEFLTYFNYEAQQDKSGLPNDRFSAERPEGSISTLTIQRTEQRDSAMYRCASSLGGSPSYEQYFGPGTRLTVT.

This clonotype has a handful of counts. The rearrangement links TRBV20-1 to TRBJ1-5; 9 nucleotides agree with TRBD1. This CDR3 has 15 amino acids. Germline assignment: CDR1 DFQATT and CDR2 SNEGSKA (reference sequence). The V and J ends lost 0 bases and 5 bases, in that order; junction bases with no gene match: 5. The CDR3 loop reads CSARDRDRVDQPQHF. In DNA, the CDR3 is TGCAGTGCTAGAGACCGGGACAGGGTTGATCAGCCCCAGCATTTT.

This clonotype was recorded at least ten times. The V gene is TRBV20-1, the J gene TRBJ2-7; TRBD2 agrees at 7 bases. Germline CDR1 reads DFQATT; CDR2 reads SNEGSKA (reference sequence). The V gene end was trimmed by 6 bases and the J gene end by 2 bases; junction bases not matched to a gene: 7. CDR3 length equals 13 residues. This CDR3 is CSASRGDAYEQYF. DNA for the CDR3: TGCAGTGCCTCCCGGGGGGATGCCTACGAGCAGTACTTC.

This clonotype was counted at least ten times. The chain links TRBV4-1 to TRBJ2-5; TRBD2 agrees at 10 bases. The CDR3 has 15 amino acids. CDR1 is MGHRA, CDR2 YSYEKL, per germline. V lost 6 bases, J lost 3 bases, and 7 bases stayed unmatched. CDR3 sequence reads: CASRPLAGVEETQYF. The CDR3 nucleotides are TGCGCCAGCAGGCCGCTAGCGGGAGTGGAAGAGACCCAGTACTTC.

V gene TRBV20-1 combines with J gene TRBJ2-1; no definite D call. The CDR3 has 11 amino acids. Between the trimmed V and J ends, which lost 3 bases and 10 bases, there was a span of 10 bases. The germline gives CDR1 DFQATT, CDR2 SNEGSKA (reference sequence). CDR3 in amino acids: CSASGHNEQFF. The DNA for the CDR3 is TGCAGTGCTAGCGGGCATAACGAGCAGTTCTTC.

Many counts were recorded for this clonotype. This chain links TRBV12-3 or TRBV12-4 with TRBJ2-5; 7 bases are a match to TRBD2. This CDR3 is 14 amino acids long. J lost 5 bases, V lost 0 bases, and 3 bases had no gene match. CDR3 in amino acids: CASSLAREPETQYF. CDR3 coding DNA: TGTGCCAGCAGTTTAGCGCGGGAGCCGGAGACCCAGTACTTC.

At least ten counts were recorded for this clonotype. The chain joins TRBV5-5 to TRBJ2-2; maybe TRBD1 (6 bases). V lost 7 bases to trimming and J lost 3 bases, with 13 bases between them. The CDR3 spans 14 residues. Germline V gene data show CDR1 as SGHKS and CDR2 as YYEKEE (reference sequence). CDR3 amino acids: CASEGRGDTGELFF. The CDR3 DNA sequence: TGTGCCAGCGAGGGCAGGGGCGACACCGGGGAGCTGTTTTTT.

In its sample, this clonotype was seen many times. The chain carries TRBV12-3 or TRBV12-4 and TRBJ1-2; D unresolved. The CDR3 totals 15 residues. Trimming took off 5 bases at V and 4 bases at J, with 17 bases between the two ends. CDR3 in amino acids: CASSKTDYITYGYTF. The CDR3 nucleotides read TGTGCCAGCAGTAAGACGGACTATATCACCTATGGCTACACCTTC.

This clonotype was detected ten times or more. The J gene is TRBJ2-7, the V gene TRBV28; D might be TRBD1 (5 bases). The germline V and J ends were trimmed by 0 bases and 2 bases, with 8 bases remaining between them. The CDR3 is 14 residues long. Germline lookup yields CDR1 MDHEN and CDR2 SYDVKM. The CDR3 loop reads CASSLWGPPYEQYF. CDR3 bases: TGTGCCAGCAGTTTATGGGGGCCCCCCTACGAGCAGTACTTC.

V is TRBV29-1 and J is TRBJ2-1; possible D gene TRBD2, 6 bases. CDR1 is SQVTM and CDR2 is ANQGSEA in the germline V gene. This CDR3 region has 14 residues. V was cut by 3 bases and J by 7 bases, with 16 bases left in between. The CDR3 nucleotides read TGCAGCGTTGATGGCGGGATCGAGGGAAATGAGCAGTTCTTC. This sequence encodes CSVDGGIEGNEQFF.